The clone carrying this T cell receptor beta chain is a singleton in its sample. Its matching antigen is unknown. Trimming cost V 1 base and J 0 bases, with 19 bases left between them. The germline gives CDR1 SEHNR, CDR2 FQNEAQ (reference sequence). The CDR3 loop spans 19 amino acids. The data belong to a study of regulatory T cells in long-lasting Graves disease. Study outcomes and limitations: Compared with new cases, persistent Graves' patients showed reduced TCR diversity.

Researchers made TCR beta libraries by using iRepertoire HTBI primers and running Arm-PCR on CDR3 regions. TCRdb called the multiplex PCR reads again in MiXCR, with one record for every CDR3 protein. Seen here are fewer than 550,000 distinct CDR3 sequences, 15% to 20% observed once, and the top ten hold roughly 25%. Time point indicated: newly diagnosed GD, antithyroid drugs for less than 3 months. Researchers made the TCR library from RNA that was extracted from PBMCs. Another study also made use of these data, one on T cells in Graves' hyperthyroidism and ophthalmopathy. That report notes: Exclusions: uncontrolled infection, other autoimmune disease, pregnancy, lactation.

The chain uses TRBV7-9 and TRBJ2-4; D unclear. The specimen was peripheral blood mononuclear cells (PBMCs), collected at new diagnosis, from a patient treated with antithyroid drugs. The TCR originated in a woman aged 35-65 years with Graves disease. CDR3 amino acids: CASSLGPQRPFQAKNIQYF. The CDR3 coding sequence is TGTGCCAGCAGCTTAGGACCGCAGAGGCCCTTCCAAGCCAAAAACATTCAGTACTTC.